The 10 T cell receptor beta chains given below trace back to one sample, sequenced in a study of T cell responses to AZD1222 COVID-19 vaccine (dated by TCRdb to about 2021). The library was obtained by the immunoSEQ multiplex PCR assay. TCRdb provides this immuneACCESS table in a form limited to in-frame rearrangements. Some clones are lacking; in checked studies, under half of them reflect an unresolved V gene, and why the rest are absent is not known. The sample includes approximately 100,000 clones, with around 87% observed a single time. Of the sample, 10% is held by the ten largest clones. The sample's time point label, in plain terms: about 28 days (+/-7) after the second vaccine dose. Sample: peripheral blood, taken 28 days after the second AZD1222 dose. The receptors were sampled from an adult who received the AZD1222 COVID-19 vaccine.

In its sample, this clone was seen a few times. The genes are TRBV27 and TRBJ1-2; 9 bases fit TRBD1. Germline V gene data show CDR1 as MNHEY and CDR2 as SMNVEV (reference sequence). After removal of 7 bases from V and 2 bases from J, the junction contained 14 bases not matched to a gene. The CDR3 runs to 17 residues. The CDR3 nucleotides read TGTGCCAGCACTCCTCGGTCTGGGACAGGGAGAAACTATGGCTACACCTTC. Translating it yields CASTPRSGTGRNYGYTF.

The chain combines TRBV15 with TRBJ1-1; D is possibly TRBD1 (5 bases). Germline V gene sequence: CDR1 LNHNV, CDR2 YYDKDF (reference sequence). The CDR3 is made up of 14 amino acids. V lost 3 bases to trimming and J lost 5 bases, with 13 bases between them. CDR3 DNA: TGTGCCACCAGCAGTATCCCCGGGGGGACTGAAGCTTTCTTT. It yields the protein CATSSIPGGTEAFF.

The chain carries TRBV5-6 and TRBJ2-7; D gene uncertain. The CDR3 is 12 residues long. Germline V gene sequence: CDR1 SGHDT, CDR2 YYEEEE. Trimming stripped 1 base from V and 3 bases from J, with 5 bases between. CDR3 loop: CASSLRLYEQYF. The DNA of the CDR3 is TGTGCCAGCAGCTTGAGGCTCTACGAGCAGTACTTC.

The chain recombines TRBV20-1 with TRBJ2-1, with D unresolved. The ends were cut back, 6 bases at V and 7 bases at J, with 7 bases in the middle. CDR1 and CDR2 (germline): DFQATT, SNEGSKA (reference sequence). The CDR3 is 10 amino acids. CDR3 residues: CSATRNEQFF. CDR3 sequence (DNA): TGCAGTGCCACCAGGAATGAGCAGTTCTTC.

About this clone itself: One end of the junction fails to match germline, which may point to a read error. This rearrangement joins TRBV7-3 to TRBJ2-1; tentative D call: TRBD2 (5 bases). Germline-derived CDR1 and CDR2 are SGHTA and FQGTGA. This CDR3 is 15 amino acids long. CDR3 in DNA: TGTGCCAGCAGCCTAACTAGGGATTCCTACAATGAGCAGTTCTTC. Encoded protein: CASSLTRDSYNEQFF.

Concerning this clone itself: This sample also contains other DNA sequences that code for the same CDR3. The rearrangement links TRBV5-8 to TRBJ1-1; D gene ambiguous. Per germline, CDR1 SGHTS and CDR2 YDEGEE. V shed 0 bases and J shed 4 bases, with 7 bases lying between them. This CDR3 has 13 residues. The CDR3 DNA reads as TGTGCCAGCAGCTTGGCGGCGGGCACTGAAGCTTTCTTT. This sequence encodes CASSLAAGTEAFF.

The rearrangement joins TRBV5-4 to TRBJ2-1, with 7 bases fitting TRBD2. The V segment lost 4 bases and the J segment 5 bases; nucleotides outside the gene matches: 3. Germline CDR1 SGHNT, CDR2 YYREEE (reference sequence). The CDR3 sequence is 13 residues long. The CDR3 DNA reads as TGTGCCAGCAGCCTCCGGGGGGACAATGAGCAGTTCTTC. It codes for CASSLRGDNEQFF.

The V gene is TRBV7-8, the J gene TRBJ1-5; D is ambiguous. With 5 bases removed from V and 6 bases from J, the gap between germline ends came to 11 bases. CDR1 SGHVS and CDR2 FQNEAQ come from the germline V gene. This CDR3 is 13 amino acids long. The CDR3 nucleotides are TGTGCCAGCAGCCCGGACTTGGGTCAGCCCCAGCATTTT. Protein sequence: CASSPDLGQPQHF.

The chain joins TRBV27 to TRBJ2-7; TRBD1 agrees at 9 bases. Germline CDR1 reads MNHEY; CDR2 reads SMNVEV (reference sequence). The ends lost 4 bases at V and 4 bases at J; junction bases unmatched: 2. CDR3 length: 13 amino acids. CDR3 residues: CASSWGQGYEQYF. CDR3 nucleotides: TGTGCCAGCAGTTGGGGACAGGGATACGAGCAGTACTTC.

In its sample, this clone was seen once. The chain recombines TRBV29-1 with TRBJ1-2; the D gene is possibly TRBD1 (6 bases). Deletions cut 8 bases from V and 8 bases from J, with 24 bases between. The CDR3 consists of 14 residues. The germline V gene encodes CDR1 SQVTM and CDR2 ANQGSEA. CDR3 sequence: CSCGGDTPTSGYTF. CDR3 DNA: TGCAGCTGTGGAGGGGACACCCCGACCAGCGGCTACACCTTC.